This TCR beta chain appears in the sequencing data of a study of cytomegalovirus exposure and HLA in healthy donors. Germline assignment: CDR1 SGHTS and CDR2 YDEGEE. This CDR3 comprises 17 residues. V lost 0 bases to trimming and J lost 1 base; unmatched junction nucleotides: 5. PCR primers comprised 60 Vbeta and 13 Jbeta primers. Sequencing used immunoSEQ multiplex PCR; TCRdb keeps in-frame clones, though not all of them. The table has roughly 120,000 clones, 70% to 80% seen once. The rearrangement uses TRBV5-8 and TRBJ2-5; TRBD2 matches 11 bases. The source of this sequence is a man aged 18 to 29 in good health and CMV-seronegative. The sample taken for sequencing was PBMCs. Here the CDR3 reads CASSLGFTSGSQETQYF. CDR3 bases: TGTGCCAGCAGCTTGGGGTTTACTAGCGGGAGCCAAGAGACCCAGTACTTC.